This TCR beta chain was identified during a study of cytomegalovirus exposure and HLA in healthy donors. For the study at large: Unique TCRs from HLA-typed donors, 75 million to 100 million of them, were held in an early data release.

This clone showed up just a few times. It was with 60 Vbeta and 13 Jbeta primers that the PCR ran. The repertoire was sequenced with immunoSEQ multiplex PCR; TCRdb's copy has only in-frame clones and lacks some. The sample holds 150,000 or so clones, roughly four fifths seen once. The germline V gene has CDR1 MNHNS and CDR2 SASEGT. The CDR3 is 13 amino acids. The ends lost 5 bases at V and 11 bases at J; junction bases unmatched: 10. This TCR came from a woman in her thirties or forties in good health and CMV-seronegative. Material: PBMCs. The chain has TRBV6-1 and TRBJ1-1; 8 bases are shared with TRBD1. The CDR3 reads CASSSDRGKRAFF. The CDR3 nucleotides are TGTGCCAGCAGTTCCGACAGGGGTAAACGGGCTTTCTTT.